One and the same sample provided the 14 T cell receptor beta chains below, sequenced in a study of CD8+ T cells in alopecia areata. Extracted RNA was reverse transcribed, and the resulting cDNA served as sequencing template. Produced via immunoSEQ multiplex PCR; TCRdb's table is partial and in-frame only. Here the sample spans 150,000 to 200,000 clones, roughly 65% being singletons. Treatment here: oral pan-JAK inhibitor, 5-10 mg twice daily. Sequences were derived from CD4+ T cells sorted from blood, sampled at week 4, from a patient treated with tofacitinib. These receptors came from a human donor with alopecia areata.

This chain links TRBV29-1 with TRBJ1-5; D is undetermined. V lost 4 bases and J 5 bases, leaving 12 bases between the germline ends. This CDR3 is 13 amino acids long. In germline, CDR1 is SQVTM, CDR2 ANQGSEA. This CDR3 is CSVASRLDQPQHF. The CDR3 bases are TGCAGCGTTGCGTCCCGCCTGGATCAGCCCCAGCATTTT. Combining the CDR3 with reference TRBV29-1 and TRBJ1-5 gives the whole variable domain SAVISQKPSRDICQRGTSLTIQCQVDSQVTMMFWYRQQPGQSLTLIATANQGSEATYESGFVIDKFPISRPNLTFSTLTVSNMSPEDSSIYLCSVASRLDQPQHFGDGTRLSIL.

The chain joins TRBV5-1 to TRBJ1-4, with D uncertain. Germline V CDR1 and CDR2: SGHRS, YFSETQ. Trimming removed 0 bases from V and 8 bases from J, with 8 bases in between. The CDR3 spans 13 residues. This chain's CDR3 is CASSLAPEEKLFF. CDR3 nucleotides: TGCGCCAGCAGCTTGGCTCCGGAAGAAAAACTGTTTTTT.

The chain joins TRBV7-2 to TRBJ2-7; D remains unclear. The V end was cut by 2 bases, the J end by 6 bases, with 11 bases between. The germline V gene encodes CDR1 SGHTA and CDR2 FQGNSA. CDR3 length: 13 amino acids. CDR3 DNA: TGTGCCAGCAGCTTACTAGGTGCCTCCGAGCAGTACTTC. This codes for CASSLLGASEQYF.

The rearrangement joins TRBV5-1 to TRBJ2-3; D is unresolved. Germline V gives CDR1 SGHRS, CDR2 YFSETQ. This CDR3 has 15 residues. V was cut by 0 bases and J by 2 bases, with 10 bases left in between. This CDR3 is CASSLERGDTDTQYF. The CDR3 nucleotides are TGCGCCAGCAGCTTGGAGAGAGGCGACACAGATACGCAGTATTTT.

This chain links TRBV29-1 with TRBJ1-3; D remains ambiguous. The CDR3 has 11 residues. The germline V gene encodes CDR1 SQVTM and CDR2 ANQGSEA. Between the trimmed V and J ends, which lost 7 bases and 3 bases, there was a span of 7 bases. CDR3 sequence: CSANSGNTIYF. DNA of the CDR3: TGCAGCGCCAACAGTGGAAACACCATATATTTT. The variable domain in full, completed from reference TRBV29-1 and TRBJ1-3, reads SAVISQKPSRDICQRGTSLTIQCQVDSQVTMMFWYRQQPGQSLTLIATANQGSEATYESGFVIDKFPISRPNLTFSTLTVSNMSPEDSSIYLCSANSGNTIYFGEGSWLTVV.

This clone was found a few times. The chain employs TRBV14 and TRBJ1-6, with 9 bases matching TRBD1. The CDR3 consists of 14 residues. With 1 base clipped from V and 9 bases from J, the junction kept 1 base outside the gene matches. Germline V gene sequence: CDR1 SGHDN, CDR2 FVKESK. The CDR3 here is CASSQGTGVSPLHF. The CDR3 coding sequence is TGTGCCAGCAGCCAAGGGACAGGGGTTTCACCCCTCCACTTT.

This clone appeared once. The rearrangement links TRBV29-1 to TRBJ2-1; D is unclear. Germline values: CDR1 SQVTM, CDR2 ANQGSEA. This CDR3 spans 13 amino acids. V was cut by 3 bases and J by 10 bases, with 16 bases left in between. CDR3 amino acids: CSVEGFGVGEQFF. For the CDR3, the DNA is TGCAGCGTTGAGGGGTTTGGGGTTGGCGAGCAGTTCTTC.

The DNA for the CDR3 is TGTGCCTGGAGTATTGGCGGGGGATCCTACGAGCAGTACTTC. Its protein product is CAWSIGGGSYEQYF. The chain uses TRBV30 and TRBJ2-7, with 7 bases that match TRBD2. This CDR3 has 14 residues. V lost 2 bases, J lost 1 base, and 5 bases stayed unmatched. Per the germline V gene, CDR1 is GTSNPN and CDR2 is SVGIG (reference sequence).

This clone was picked up one time. The V call is TRBV6-5, the J call TRBJ1-2; 7 positions match TRBD1. The germline gives CDR1 MNHEY, CDR2 SVGAGI. Trimming at V came to 5 bases and at J to 0 bases, leaving 6 bases not matched to a gene. This CDR3 is 15 amino acids long. Here the CDR3 DNA reads TGTGCCAGCAGTAAGAACAGGGGTTCTAACTATGGCTACACCTTC. Its protein product is CASSKNRGSNYGYTF.

The V and J genes are TRBV29-1 and TRBJ1-2; no firm D call. The V end lost 4 bases, the J end lost 3 bases, and 6 bases lay between the germline ends. Germline V CDR1 and CDR2: SQVTM, ANQGSEA. This CDR3 comprises 11 residues. The CDR3 coding sequence is TGCAGCGTTGGGTCCGACTATGGCTACACCTTC. Translating gives CSVGSDYGYTF.

The V gene is TRBV7-2, the J gene TRBJ2-3; D possibly corresponds to TRBD2 (5 bases). From germline, CDR1 is SGHTA and CDR2 FQGNSA. The CDR3 has 14 amino acids. The V end lost 5 bases, the J end lost 3 bases, and 12 bases lay between the germline ends. Written as DNA, the CDR3 is TGTGCCAGCAGCCCCCCTTGGGAGACAGATACGCAGTATTTT. Protein: CASSPPWETDTQYF.

J is TRBJ1-2 and V is TRBV5-4; unclear D gene. This CDR3 comprises 14 residues. The germline V gene encodes CDR1 SGHNT and CDR2 YYREEE (reference sequence). V was clipped by 0 bases and J by 2 bases, with 8 bases between them. The CDR3 bases are TGTGCCAGCAGCTTGGGAGGGCAGAACTATGGCTACACCTTC. Amino acid sequence: CASSLGGQNYGYTF.

To note about this clone: Other nucleotide sequences from this sample produce the same CDR3. The chain uses TRBV30 and TRBJ1-3; D uncertain. The V gene lost 0 bases and the J gene lost 4 bases, with 4 bases spanning the gap. Per germline, CDR1 GTSNPN and CDR2 SVGIG (reference sequence). The CDR3 spans 12 residues. In nucleotides, the CDR3 is TGTGCCTGGAGTGTCGGCGGAAACACCATATATTTT. It encodes CAWSVGGNTIYF.

The chain carries TRBV5-1 and TRBJ2-7, with TRBD2 identical over 10 bases. Germline V gene data show CDR1 as SGHRS and CDR2 as YFSETQ. This CDR3 has 16 residues. V shed 2 bases, J shed 1 base, and the junction held 6 bases outside the gene matches. CDR3 loop: CASSLLAGGPSYEQYF. The CDR3 DNA is TGCGCCAGCAGCTTATTAGCGGGGGGACCTTCCTACGAGCAGTACTTC.